Each of the 5 T cell receptor beta chains below was sequenced from the same sample in a study of cytomegalovirus exposure and HLA in healthy donors. A multiplex PCR was run with 60 Vbeta primers and 13 Jbeta primers. Libraries were prepared by immunoSEQ multiplex PCR; TCRdb keeps only in-frame clonotypes and omits some of them. This table holds some 180,000 clones, roughly 9.5% found once. Sequencing used PBMCs. The receptor source for this set is a woman aged 25-40 years in good health and CMV-seropositive.

This clone was observed a few times. The V gene is TRBV2, the J gene TRBJ1-5; 7 bases are shared with TRBD1. V lost 4 bases and J lost 0; bases outside the gene matches: 3. This CDR3 comprises 15 residues. In germline, CDR1 is SNHLY, CDR2 FYNNEI. The CDR3 DNA reads as TGTGCCAGCAGTGGACAGGGATATAGCAATCAGCCCCAGCATTTT. Its protein is CASSGQGYSNQPQHF.

This chain uses TRBV25-1 with TRBJ2-1; 9 bases match TRBD1. J was trimmed by 4 bases and V by 6 bases; bases with no gene match: 7. This CDR3 has 15 amino acids. Looked up from germline, CDR1 is MGHDK and CDR2 is SYGVNS. CDR3 coding DNA: TGTGCCAGCAGAGATACCGGGACAGGGTACAATGAGCAGTTCTTC. Its translation is CASRDTGTGYNEQFF.

The chain joins TRBV9 to TRBJ2-3; D call uncertain. V dropped 0 bases and J dropped 6 bases, with 8 bases sitting between them. Germline V CDR1 and CDR2: SGDLS, YYNGEE. The CDR3 has 13 amino acids. CDR3 in amino acids: CASSVVVEDTQYF. The CDR3 DNA is TGTGCCAGCAGCGTAGTGGTGGAGGATACGCAGTATTTT.

J is TRBJ1-3 and V is TRBV4-1; possibly TRBD1 for D (6 bases). The CDR3 is 16 amino acids. The ends were cut back, 3 bases at V and 1 base at J, with 13 bases in the middle. Germline V gene data show CDR1 as MGHRA and CDR2 as YSYEKL. The CDR3 region is CASSQRGTGSGNTIYF. CDR3 nucleotide sequence: TGCGCCAGCAGCCAGAGAGGCACAGGGTCTGGAAACACCATATATTTT.

This clone was picked up a small number of times. The chain has TRBV27 and TRBJ2-2; D gene ambiguous. Germline V gene sequence: CDR1 MNHEY, CDR2 SMNVEV (reference sequence). CDR3 length equals 12 residues. V was pared by 7 bases and J by 6 bases, with 9 bases between. The CDR3 DNA follows: TGTGCCAGCAAGGAAGAGGCCGGGGAGCTGTTTTTT. Encoded protein: CASKEEAGELFF.